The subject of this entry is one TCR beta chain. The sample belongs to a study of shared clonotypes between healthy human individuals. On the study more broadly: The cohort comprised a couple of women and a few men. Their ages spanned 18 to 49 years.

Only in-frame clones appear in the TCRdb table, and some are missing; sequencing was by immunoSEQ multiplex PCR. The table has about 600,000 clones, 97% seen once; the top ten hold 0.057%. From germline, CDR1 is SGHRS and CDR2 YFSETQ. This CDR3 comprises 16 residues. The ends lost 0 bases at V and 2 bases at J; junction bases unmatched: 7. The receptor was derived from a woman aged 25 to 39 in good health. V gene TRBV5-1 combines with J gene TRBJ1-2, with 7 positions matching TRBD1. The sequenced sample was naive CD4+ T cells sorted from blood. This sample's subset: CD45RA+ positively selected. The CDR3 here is CASSLETGQYNYGYTF. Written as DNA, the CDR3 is TGCGCCAGCAGCTTGGAAACGGGACAGTACAACTATGGCTACACCTTC.